This is a list of T cell receptor beta chains from one sample in a study of human T cells and chemical hapten exposure. TCRdb re-analysed the RACE reads in MiXCR, keeping a single row per CDR3 protein. This table has roughly 380,000 distinct CDR3 sequences, just under 6.5% appearing once. The sample here was whole blood, taken in connection with sensitization to the hapten diphenylcyclopropenone (DPC). These receptors all come from a woman aged 18-35 years with alopecia areata. Some clones in this sample may be carry-over from other donors' samples. Each CDR3 is given with its conserved first and last residue. A D gene is named only where the DNA matches it firmly. Clone sizes are given selectively: once, few, many, or a class where the clone is expanded.

cdr3_length	d_call	v_call	clone_size	j_call	cdr3_aa	cdr3_nt
15	TRBD1	TRBV20-1	many	TRBJ1-4	CSARDPTGTEEKLFF	TGCAGTGCTAGAGATCCCACGGGGACAGAGGAAAAACTGTTTTTT
14	NA	TRBV29-1	many	TRBJ2-5	CSVEMSSGAETQYF	TGCAGCGTTGAAATGTCTTCAGGTGCGGAGACCCAGTACTTC
12	NA	TRBV29-1	many	TRBJ2-5	CSVGPGEETQYF	TGCAGCGTTGGTCCAGGGGAAGAGACCCAGTACTTC
14	NA	TRBV7-3	many	TRBJ1-1	CASSLNSGHTEAFF	TGTGCCAGCAGCTTAAACAGTGGTCACACTGAAGCTTTCTTT
13	NA	TRBV29-1	many	TRBJ1-2	CSVAPMRVVGYTF	TGCAGCGTTGCCCCTATGAGGGTAGTTGGCTACACCTTC
15	TRBD1	TRBV6-2/TRBV6-3	NA	TRBJ2-1	CASSYRKDRLNEQFF	TGTGCCAGCAGTTACCGAAAGGACAGGTTGAATGAGCAGTTCTTC
15	TRBD1	TRBV6-5	few	TRBJ1-4	CASSYSRDRKEKLFF	TGTGCCAGCAGTTACTCCCGGGACAGGAAGGAAAAACTGTTTTTT
18	TRBD2	TRBV18	NA	TRBJ2-7	CASSPPGSGGTPTYEQYF	TGTGCCAGCTCACCACCGGGTAGCGGGGGGACTCCCACCTACGAGCAGTACTTC
16	TRBD1	TRBV6-5	few	TRBJ2-1	CASSYSDRASYNEQFF	TGTGCCAGCAGTTACTCCGACAGGGCTTCCTACAATGAGCAGTTCTTC
15	NA	TRBV13	many	TRBJ1-6	CASSMGGSYNSPLHF	TGTGCCAGCAGCATGGGGGGGTCCTATAATTCACCCCTCCACTTT
15	TRBD1	TRBV5-1	few	TRBJ1-1	CASSLTGGLDTEAFF	TGCGCCAGCAGCTTGACAGGGGGCTTGGATACTGAAGCTTTCTTT
11	NA	TRBV12-3/TRBV12-4	few	TRBJ2-5	CASSVSETQYF	TGTGCCAGCAGTGTCTCCGAGACCCAGTACTTC
19	NA	TRBV4-1	many	TRBJ1-2	CASSHPFLLRGPSNYGYTF	TGCGCCAGCAGCCACCCATTTCTGTTACGGGGGCCGAGTAACTATGGCTACACCTTC